The 25 T cell receptor beta chains given below trace back to one sample, sequenced in a study of T cells after posttransplantation cyclophosphamide. Produced via immunoSEQ multiplex PCR; TCRdb's table is partial and in-frame only. This sample comprises around 34,000 clones, none seen once only. Material for sequencing was PBMCs. These receptors all stem from a woman aged 45-65 years in good health and a related stem cell transplant donor.

This clone appeared many times. This chain links TRBV5-1 with TRBJ2-7, with TRBD1 matching 12 bases. Germline lookup yields CDR1 SGHRS and CDR2 YFSETQ. The CDR3 loop spans 17 amino acids. V dropped 4 bases and J dropped 3; count of bases not matched to a gene: 11. DNA for the CDR3: TGCGCCAGCAGCGCATTCCCGGGACAGGGGGCGAGCTACGAGCAGTACTTC. This gives the protein CASSAFPGQGASYEQYF.

The rearrangement links TRBV11-2 to TRBJ2-5; TRBD2 agrees at 13 bases. Germline V gives CDR1 SGHAT, CDR2 FQNNGV. The CDR3 has 16 residues. V shed 0 bases and J 9 bases; nucleotides not matched to a gene: 7. The CDR3 protein is CASSLDGTSGTVSQYF. CDR3 nucleotide sequence: TGTGCCAGCAGCTTAGACGGGACTAGCGGGACGGTGTCCCAGTACTTC.

This clone has at least ten counts. The rearrangement joins TRBV6-2 or TRBV6-3 to TRBJ2-4; D possibly corresponds to TRBD2 (5 bases). The CDR3 has 12 residues. Looked up from germline, CDR1 is MNHEY and CDR2 is SVGEGT. V was pared by 5 bases and J by 12 bases, with 14 bases between. CDR3 sequence (DNA): TGTGCCAGCAGTAAACCACTGGCGGGTCAGTACTTC. Protein product: CASSKPLAGQYF.

This clone was found many times. CDR3 DNA: TGTGCCAGCAGCCAAGGGGTTGGGCGGGGGACCTACAATGAGCAGTTCTTC. Translating it yields CASSQGVGRGTYNEQFF. The chain joins TRBV14 to TRBJ2-1, with 7 bases fitting TRBD2. The trim removed 1 base at V and 2 bases at J, leaving 8 bases unmatched. CDR3 length: 17 residues. Germline V gene sequence: CDR1 SGHDN, CDR2 FVKESK.

This clone was seen ten or more times. This chain uses TRBV29-1 with TRBJ2-1; TRBD2 matches 14 bases. Germline V gene lookup returns CDR1 SQVTM and CDR2 ANQGSEA. Trimming at V came to 7 bases and at J to 7 bases, leaving 6 bases not matched to a gene. The CDR3 runs 14 residues. The CDR3 sequence: CSALTSGRGNEQFF. The CDR3 nucleotides read TGCAGCGCCCTGACTAGCGGGAGGGGGAATGAGCAGTTCTTC.

This clone was seen more than once but under ten times. The chain is built from TRBV5-4 and TRBJ2-3; TRBD2 matches 7 bases. V shed 3 bases, J shed 2 bases, and the junction held 12 bases outside the gene matches. Looked up from germline, CDR1 is SGHNT and CDR2 is YYREEE (reference sequence). The CDR3 covers 17 residues. CDR3: CASSSHRTRDLTDTQYF. The CDR3 coding sequence is TGTGCCAGCAGCTCGCACCGGACTAGGGACCTCACAGATACGCAGTATTTT.

In this sample, this clone turned up many times. The V call is TRBV11-2, the J call TRBJ1-3; D unclear. V was pared by 4 bases and J by 0 bases, with 13 bases between. The CDR3 contains 16 residues. Germline CDR1 SGHAT, CDR2 FQNNGV. In DNA, the CDR3 is TGTGCCAGCAGCTCGAGGAGCTCAGGCTCTGGAAACACCATATATTTT. Its translation is CASSSRSSGSGNTIYF.

This clone was seen at least ten times. This sequence joins TRBV10-3 and TRBJ2-1, with a possible D match to TRBD2 (6 bases). Trimming left V 2 bases short and J 2 bases short, with 10 bases between. Germline CDR1 reads ENHRY; CDR2 reads SYGVKD. CDR3 size: 15 residues. The CDR3 coding sequence is TGTGCCATCAGTGAGGGTGGGGGGACCTACAATGAGCAGTTCTTC. It codes for CAISEGGGTYNEQFF.

This clone was recorded many times. The V and J genes are TRBV2 and TRBJ1-1; 8 nucleotides line up with TRBD1. CDR1 and CDR2 (germline): SNHLY, FYNNEI. J was trimmed by 5 bases and V by 6 bases; bases with no gene match: 8. CDR3 length: 14 residues. This CDR3 reads CASSPGQGRTEAFF. The CDR3 DNA follows: TGTGCCAGCAGCCCTGGACAGGGCCGGACTGAAGCTTTCTTT.

This clone has a count of ten or more. This chain links TRBV10-3 with TRBJ2-7; 8 nucleotides agree with TRBD2. V was clipped by 2 bases and J by 11 bases; unmatched bases: 5. The CDR3 consists of 12 residues. CDR1 is ENHRY and CDR2 is SYGVKD in the germline V gene. CDR3 DNA sequence: TGTGCCATCAGTGAGCGGGAGGGGAATAAGTACTTC. It translates to CAISEREGNKYF.

In its sample, this clone was seen many times. The chain is built from TRBV6-2 or TRBV6-3 and TRBJ2-1, with 9 bases that match TRBD1. Losses at the gene ends were 8 bases for V and 14 bases for J; bases not matched to a gene: 10. This CDR3 spans 12 amino acids. Germline loops: CDR1 MNHEY, CDR2 SVGEGT. DNA of the CDR3: TGTGCCAGCTCCGGTTCGGGACAGGGCGAGTTCTTC. It is translated as CASSGSGQGEFF.

This chain links TRBV6-1 with TRBJ2-7; D perhaps matches TRBD2 (6 bases). Deletions cut 2 bases from V and 3 bases from J, with 17 bases between. This CDR3 comprises 16 residues. The germline V gene encodes CDR1 MNHNS and CDR2 SASEGT. CDR3 bases: TGTGCCAGCAGTGAACAAGTCGGCGGGGTTGACTACGAGCAGTACTTC. This gives the protein CASSEQVGGVDYEQYF.

This clone was seen a handful of times. The rearrangement uses TRBV4-1 and TRBJ1-2; D might be TRBD1 (6 bases). V was trimmed by 1 base and J by 2 bases, leaving 14 bases between them. Germline V gives CDR1 MGHRA, CDR2 YSYEKL. The CDR3 is 16 amino acids. The CDR3 coding sequence is TGCGCCAGCAGCCAAGGAGTGGACAGAATGAACTATGGCTACACCTTC. It yields the protein CASSQGVDRMNYGYTF.

In this sample, this clone turned up many times. The V call is TRBV11-3, the J call TRBJ1-1; no definite D call. Germline V gives CDR1 SGHNT, CDR2 YENEEA. There are 12 residues in the CDR3. The V and J ends lost 2 bases and 6 bases respectively, with 7 bases between them. Here the CDR3 DNA reads TGTGCCAGCAGCTTACGAGGGTCTGAAGCTTTCTTT. Residues: CASSLRGSEAFF.

This clone was observed many times. The chain uses TRBV7-3 and TRBJ1-1; 9 bases agree with TRBD1. CDR3 size: 14 residues. V lost 5 bases, J lost 3 bases, and 4 bases stayed unmatched. Germline lookup yields CDR1 SGHTA and CDR2 FQGTGA. CDR3 region: CASSPRTGDTEAFF. The CDR3 nucleotides read TGTGCCAGCAGCCCGCGGACAGGGGACACTGAAGCTTTCTTT.

Ten or more counts support this clone. V usage is TRBV19 and J usage is TRBJ2-1; 11 bases are a match to TRBD2. After removal of 9 bases from V and 0 bases from J, the junction contained 1 base not matched to a gene. The CDR3 has 14 residues. Germline-derived CDR1 and CDR2 are LNHDA and SQIVND (reference sequence). CDR3 in DNA: TGTGCCAGCACTAGCGGGAGCTCCTACAATGAGCAGTTCTTC. Translation gives CASTSGSSYNEQFF.

This clone was seen at least ten times. The J gene is TRBJ2-6, the V gene TRBV2; possible D gene TRBD1, 5 bases. The CDR3 has 17 residues. Germline V gene lookup returns CDR1 SNHLY and CDR2 FYNNEI. V lost 2 bases and J lost 6, with 17 bases in between. Here the CDR3 DNA reads TGTGCCAGCAGTGAAAGGGGTGGCGAATTTACGGCCAACGTCCTGACTTTC. It specifies CASSERGGEFTANVLTF.

This clone was observed at least ten times. CDR3 loop: CAIRGGRESLGEQFF. The CDR3 DNA reads TGTGCCATCAGGGGTGGGCGGGAGTCGTTGGGTGAGCAGTTCTTC. This chain joins TRBV10-3 and TRBJ2-1; 7 positions match TRBD2. Germline CDR1 is ENHRY and CDR2 is SYGVKD. The CDR3 runs 15 residues. Trimming took 6 bases from V and 9 from J; bases not matched to a gene: 14.

The chain couples TRBV30 to TRBJ2-1; D possibly corresponds to TRBD2 (5 bases). The germline V gene encodes CDR1 GTSNPN and CDR2 SVGIG (reference sequence). V lost 1 base, J lost 9 bases, and 13 bases lay in between. CDR3 length: 13 amino acids. The CDR3, as DNA: TGTGCCTGGAGTGGGGCTAGCCTCGGTGAGCAGTTCTTC. Protein sequence: CAWSGASLGEQFF.

This clone was counted many times. The V and J genes are TRBV7-2 and TRBJ1-4, with D unclear. V was trimmed by 1 base and J by 4 bases, leaving 7 bases between them. From germline, CDR1 is SGHTA and CDR2 FQGNSA. The CDR3 sequence is 14 residues long. The DNA for the CDR3 is TGTGCCAGCAGCTTAGATAGTCTTAATGAAAAACTGTTTTTT. Translated: CASSLDSLNEKLFF.

This clone has more than one count but fewer than ten. Relative to the germline gene, one junction end is altered; a read error may explain this. The chain combines TRBV30 with TRBJ1-2; 8 nucleotides align to TRBD1. The CDR3 runs to 17 residues. Looked up from germline, CDR1 is GTSNPN and CDR2 is SVGIG (reference sequence). The CDR3 coding sequence is TGTGCCTGGAGTGGGTTCGCCTGGACAGGGTTTAACTATCGCTACACCTTC. As protein: CAWSGFAWTGFNYRYTF.

In this sample, this clone turned up many times. V gene TRBV12-3 or TRBV12-4 combines with J gene TRBJ2-1; 9 nucleotides align to TRBD2. This CDR3 is 13 amino acids long. V lost 8 bases and J lost 10; bases outside the gene matches: 9. CDR3 amino acids: CASLGLARKEQFF. CDR3 sequence (DNA): TGTGCCAGCCTAGGACTAGCGCGTAAGGAGCAGTTCTTC.

This clone was seen many times. The chain has TRBV4-1 and TRBJ1-2; D gene uncertain. The V gene's germline CDR1 is MGHRA and CDR2 YSYEKL. The V end was cut by 0 bases, the J end by 0 bases, with 5 bases between. The CDR3 sequence is 14 residues long. The CDR3 here is CASSQDRANYGYTF. For the CDR3, the DNA is TGCGCCAGCAGCCAAGATCGGGCTAACTATGGCTACACCTTC.

This clone was detected ten times or more. CDR3 bases: TGTGCCAGCAGCGGGGAAGACAGGGATGACCCTTTGAGGTCCTACAATGAGCAGTTCTTC. Encoded protein: CASSGEDRDDPLRSYNEQFF. This chain joins TRBV7-3 and TRBJ2-1, with 7 bases matching TRBD1. This CDR3 is 20 amino acids long. The V segment lost 5 bases and the J segment 1 base; nucleotides outside the gene matches: 20. The germline CDR1 and CDR2 sequences are SGHTA and FQGTGA.

This clone was recorded a few times. The V call is TRBV15, the J call TRBJ1-5; D remains ambiguous. Trimming removed 0 bases from V and 6 bases from J, with 3 bases in between. Per germline, CDR1 LNHNV and CDR2 YYDKDF (reference sequence). This CDR3 comprises 12 residues. As DNA, the CDR3 is TGTGCCACCAGCAGAGACGGTCAGCCCCAGCATTTT. It codes for CATSRDGQPQHF.